What follows are 17 T cell receptor beta chains derived from one specimen sequenced in a study of untreated major depressive disorder. TCRdb's table, derived via immunoSEQ multiplex PCR, lists solely in-frame clones and lacks some. This table holds 20,000 or so clones, more than 75% found once. Input material: CD4+ T cells from PBMCs. Receptor source: a woman aged 25-40 years in good health.

This chain joins TRBV18 and TRBJ2-2, with 9 bases that match TRBD1. Germline loops: CDR1 KGHSH, CDR2 LQKENI. The CDR3 has 15 amino acids. V trimming: 6 bases; J trimming: 4 bases; junction bases outside the gene matches: 6. The CDR3 protein is CASSGQGTSTGELFF. The CDR3 region has the DNA TGTGCCAGCTCCGGACAGGGGACGTCCACCGGGGAGCTGTTTTTT.

This clone has just a few counts. V and J are TRBV2 and TRBJ2-2; 8 positions agree with TRBD1. The CDR3 extends over 15 amino acids. V shed 6 bases and J 1 base; nucleotides not matched to a gene: 4. Per the germline V gene, CDR1 is SNHLY and CDR2 is FYNNEI. The CDR3 is CASRGRGRNTGELFF. CDR3 nucleotides: TGTGCCAGCAGGGGCAGGGGGCGGAACACCGGGGAGCTGTTTTTT.

The chain links TRBV29-1 to TRBJ2-2; D tentatively reads TRBD1 or TRBD2 (6 bases each). The germline V and J ends were trimmed by 4 bases and 4 bases, with 13 bases remaining between them. The length of the CDR3 is 14 residues. The V gene's germline CDR1 is SQVTM and CDR2 ANQGSEA. The CDR3 sequence: CSVGRGAGTGELFF. The DNA of the CDR3 is TGCAGCGTTGGGAGGGGGGCGGGCACCGGGGAGCTGTTTTTT.

This clone occurred once. The genes are TRBV28 and TRBJ2-6; either TRBD1 or TRBD2 may fit D (6 bases each). The germline gives CDR1 MDHEN, CDR2 SYDVKM. This CDR3 contains 16 residues. V dropped 5 bases and J dropped 0 bases, with 11 bases sitting between them. The CDR3 coding sequence is TGTGCCAGCAGTCTGGGGGGCGTCTCTGGGGCCAACGTCCTGACTTTC. This translates into CASSLGGVSGANVLTF.

This clone was recorded only once. This chain connects TRBV6-5 to TRBJ2-3; 7 nucleotides match TRBD1. The germline gives CDR1 MNHEY, CDR2 SVGAGI. The CDR3 spans 15 residues. The trim removed 6 bases at V and 0 bases at J, leaving 6 bases unmatched. The CDR3 is CASRPDRASTDTQYF. The CDR3 nucleotides are TGTGCCAGCAGGCCAGACAGGGCCAGCACAGATACGCAGTATTTT.

J is TRBJ1-4 and V is TRBV7-9; D not resolved. The CDR3 length is 14 residues. CDR1 and CDR2 from the germline V gene are SEHNR and FQNEAQ (reference sequence). V was shortened by 0 bases and J by 8 bases, with 10 bases between the two germline ends. CDR3 nucleotides: TGTGCCAGCAGCTTAGCTCGGCAAGGGGAAAAACTGTTTTTT. Its translation: CASSLARQGEKLFF.

This chain uses TRBV25-1 with TRBJ2-1, with 8 bases matching TRBD2. J gave up 8 bases and V 3 bases, and 6 bases lay outside the gene matches. The CDR3 loop spans 14 amino acids. The germline CDR1 and CDR2 sequences are MGHDK and SYGVNS. This chain's CDR3 is CASSDPGGRYEQFF. CDR3 nucleotides: TGTGCCAGCAGTGATCCGGGAGGGAGATATGAGCAGTTCTTC.

This rearrangement joins TRBV4-1 to TRBJ2-5, with TRBD1 matching 9 bases. Germline V gene data show CDR1 as MGHRA and CDR2 as YSYEKL. The CDR3 extends over 16 amino acids. The J segment lost 4 bases and the V segment lost 2 bases, leaving 8 bases of the junction unmatched. The CDR3 DNA reads as TGCGCCAGCAGCCAACCGAGGGACAGGGCCCGAGAGACCCAGTACTTC. Residues: CASSQPRDRARETQYF.

This chain connects TRBV2 to TRBJ2-7; 10 nucleotides line up with TRBD1. Unmatched junction bases numbered 7, after V lost 6 bases and J lost 2 bases. The germline V gene encodes CDR1 SNHLY and CDR2 FYNNEI. This CDR3 is 15 amino acids long. CDR3 loop: CASRPDRGPAYEQYF. CDR3 bases: TGTGCCAGCAGGCCCGACAGGGGGCCTGCCTACGAGCAGTACTTC.

This chain connects TRBV2 to TRBJ1-4; possible D gene TRBD1, 6 bases. This CDR3 spans 14 amino acids. Trimming removed 6 bases at V and 3 bases at J, with 11 bases between. In germline, CDR1 is SNHLY, CDR2 FYNNEI. The CDR3 reads CASSVQGSNEKLFF. The DNA of the CDR3 is TGTGCCAGCAGCGTACAGGGTTCTAATGAAAAACTGTTTTTT.

There are a few counts of this clone. The chain combines TRBV2 with TRBJ1-1; no reliable D call. This CDR3 spans 13 amino acids. CDR1 and CDR2 (germline): SNHLY, FYNNEI. V was cut by 7 bases and J by 4 bases, with 13 bases left in between. CDR3 nucleotides: TGTGCCAGCACCCCTATGGTGGGCACTGAAGCTTTCTTT. Its translation is CASTPMVGTEAFF.

The J gene is TRBJ1-6, the V gene TRBV15; D is uncertain. Trimming stripped 0 bases from V and 5 bases from J, with 8 bases between. The CDR3 has 15 residues. Germline V gives CDR1 LNHNV, CDR2 YYDKDF (reference sequence). CDR3 region: CATSRDWADNSPLHF. For the CDR3, the DNA is TGTGCCACCAGCAGAGATTGGGCAGATAATTCACCCCTCCACTTT. The whole variable domain, remainder taken from reference TRBV15 and TRBJ1-6, is DAMVIQNPRYQVTQFGKPVTLSCSQTLNHNVMYWYQQKSSQAPKLLFHYYDKDFNNEADTPDNFQSRRPNTSFCFLDIRSPGLGDTAMYLCATSRDWADNSPLHFGNGTRLTVT.

The rearrangement links TRBV6-1 to TRBJ2-7; 9 bases map to TRBD1. CDR3 size: 15 residues. The ends lost 2 bases at V and 7 bases at J; junction bases unmatched: 9. CDR1 and CDR2 (germline): MNHNS, SASEGT. This CDR3 is CASSESGDRAKEQYF. The CDR3, as DNA: TGTGCCAGCAGTGAATCTGGGGACAGGGCTAAGGAGCAGTACTTC.

The chain carries TRBV5-6 and TRBJ2-1; the D gene is possibly TRBD2 (5 bases). The germline CDR1 and CDR2 sequences are SGHDT and YYEEEE. This CDR3 is 14 amino acids long. V was pared by 4 bases and J by 7 bases, with 15 bases between. CDR3: CASSGGLSENEQFF. The CDR3 region has the DNA TGTGCCAGCAGCGGAGGACTCAGTGAAAATGAGCAGTTCTTC.

The chain carries TRBV20-1 and TRBJ2-1; perhaps TRBD2 as D (6 bases). Germline V gives CDR1 DFQATT, CDR2 SNEGSKA (reference sequence). Trimming took 6 bases from V and 12 from J, leaving 15 bases between them. The CDR3 has 11 residues. The CDR3 nucleotides read TGCAGTGCCGTGACCGGGGAGGTGCAGTTCTTC. It specifies CSAVTGEVQFF.

V is TRBV10-3 and J is TRBJ2-5; 8 bases align to TRBD2. This CDR3 has 15 amino acids. Losses at the gene ends were 4 bases for V and 2 bases for J; bases not matched to a gene: 6. Germline lookup yields CDR1 ENHRY and CDR2 SYGVKD. CDR3 region: CAISGGSGIQETQYF. The CDR3 DNA sequence: TGTGCCATCAGTGGGGGTAGCGGGATACAAGAGACCCAGTACTTC.

The gene calls are TRBV5-1 and TRBJ2-7, with TRBD2 matching over 11 bases. This CDR3 contains 15 residues. Germline V CDR1 and CDR2: SGHRS, YFSETQ. J lost 2 bases, V lost 4 bases, and 5 bases had no gene match. In DNA, the CDR3 is TGCGCCAGCAGCCCGTCTAGCGGGAGGACCTACGAGCAGTACTTC. It translates to CASSPSSGRTYEQYF.